This T cell receptor (beta chain) is drawn from a study of patients and donors after allogeneic stem cell transplantation. The germline CDR1 and CDR2 sequences are MNHEY and SVGEGT. Trimming removed 0 bases from V and 5 bases from J, with 7 bases in between. This CDR3 spans 14 amino acids. TCRdb reprocessed the RT-PCR reads via MiXCR and lists one record per CDR3 protein. Among roughly 940,000 distinct CDR3 sequences, more than 15% were seen once, and the ten largest hold around 6%. The specimen sequenced was blood, either unsorted or a sorted T cell fraction (not recorded which). This sequence originates from a human donor who was either an allogeneic HSCT recipient or a stem cell or donor lymphocyte infusion donor (not recorded which). It is not recorded whose cells these are; they may come from a transplant donor. The chain joins TRBV6-2 or TRBV6-3 to TRBJ2-2, with D unclear. The CDR3 DNA sequence: TGTGCCAGCAGTTACTCGAAAAGAACCGGGGAGCTGTTTTTT. It codes for CASSYSKRTGELFF.